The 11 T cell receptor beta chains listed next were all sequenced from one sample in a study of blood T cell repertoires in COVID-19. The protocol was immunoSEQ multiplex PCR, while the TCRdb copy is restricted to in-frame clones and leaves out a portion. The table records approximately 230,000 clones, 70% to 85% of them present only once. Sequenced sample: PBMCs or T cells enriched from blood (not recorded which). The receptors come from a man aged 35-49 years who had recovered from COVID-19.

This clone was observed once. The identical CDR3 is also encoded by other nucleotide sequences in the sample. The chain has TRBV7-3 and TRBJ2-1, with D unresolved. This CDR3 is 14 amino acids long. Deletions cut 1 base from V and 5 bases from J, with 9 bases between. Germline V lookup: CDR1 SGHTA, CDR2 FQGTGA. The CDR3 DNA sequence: TGTGCCAGCAGCTTAAGTCTTGCGGACAATGAGCAGTTCTTC. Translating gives CASSLSLADNEQFF. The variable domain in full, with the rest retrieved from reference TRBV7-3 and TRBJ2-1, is GAGVSQTPSNKVTEKGKYVELRCDPISGHTALYWYRQSLGQGPEFLIYFQGTGAADDSGLPNDRFFAVRPEGSVSTLKIQRTERGDSAVYLCASSLSLADNEQFFGPGTRLTVL.

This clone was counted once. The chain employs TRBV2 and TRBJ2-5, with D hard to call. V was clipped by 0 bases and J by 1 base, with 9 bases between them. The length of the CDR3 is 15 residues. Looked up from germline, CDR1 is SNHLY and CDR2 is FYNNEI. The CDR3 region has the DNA TGTGCCAGCAGTGAAGCGTCCAGTGGCCAAGAGACCCAGTACTTC. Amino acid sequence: CASSEASSGQETQYF.

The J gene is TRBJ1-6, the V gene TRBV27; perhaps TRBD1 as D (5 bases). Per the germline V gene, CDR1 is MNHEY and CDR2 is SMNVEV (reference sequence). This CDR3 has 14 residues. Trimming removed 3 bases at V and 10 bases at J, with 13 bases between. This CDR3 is CASSFAGQSSPLHF. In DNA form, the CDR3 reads TGTGCCAGCAGTTTCGCAGGGCAAAGCTCACCCCTCCACTTT.

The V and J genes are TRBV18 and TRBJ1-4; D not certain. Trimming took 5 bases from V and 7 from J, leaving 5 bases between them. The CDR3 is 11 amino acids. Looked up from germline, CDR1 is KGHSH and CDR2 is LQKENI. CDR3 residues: CASSSGEKLFF. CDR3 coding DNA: TGTGCCAGCTCATCAGGTGAAAAACTGTTTTTT.

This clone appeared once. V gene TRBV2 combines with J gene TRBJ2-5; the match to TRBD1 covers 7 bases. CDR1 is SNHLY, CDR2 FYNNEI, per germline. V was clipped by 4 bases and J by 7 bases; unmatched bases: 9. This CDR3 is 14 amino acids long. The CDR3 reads CASSGTGVIGTQYF. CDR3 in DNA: TGTGCCAGCAGTGGGACAGGAGTTATCGGGACCCAGTACTTC.

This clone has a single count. The CDR3 nucleotides are TGTGCCAGTCCGCCCACGCCTTATGCGAGTACGGGTCAAGAGACCCAGTACTTC. Its protein is CASPPTPYASTGQETQYF. The rearrangement joins TRBV19 to TRBJ2-5; no definite D call. The CDR3 length is 18 residues. V lost 8 bases, J lost 2 bases, and 27 bases lay in between. Germline CDR1 is LNHDA and CDR2 is SQIVND (reference sequence).

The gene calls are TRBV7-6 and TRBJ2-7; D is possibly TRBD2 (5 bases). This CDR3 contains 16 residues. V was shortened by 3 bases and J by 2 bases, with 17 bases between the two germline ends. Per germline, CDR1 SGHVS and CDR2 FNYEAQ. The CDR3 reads CASSFNRLDSPYEQYF. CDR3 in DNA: TGTGCCAGCAGCTTCAACCGCTTGGACTCTCCCTACGAGCAGTACTTC.

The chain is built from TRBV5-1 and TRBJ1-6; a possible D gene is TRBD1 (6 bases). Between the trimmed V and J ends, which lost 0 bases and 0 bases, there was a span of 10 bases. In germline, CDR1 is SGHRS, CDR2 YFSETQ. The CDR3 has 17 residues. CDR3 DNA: TGCGCCAGCAGCTTGGGGGACACGAGCTCCTATAATTCACCCCTCCACTTT. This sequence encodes CASSLGDTSSYNSPLHF.

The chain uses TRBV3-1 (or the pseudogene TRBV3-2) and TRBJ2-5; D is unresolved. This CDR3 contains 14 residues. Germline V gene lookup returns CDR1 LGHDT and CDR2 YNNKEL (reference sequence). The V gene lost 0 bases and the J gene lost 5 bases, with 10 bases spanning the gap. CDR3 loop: CASSQDINLETQYF. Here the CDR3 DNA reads TGTGCCAGCAGCCAAGATATAAATTTGGAGACCCAGTACTTC.

Here the CDR3 reads CASSLRLAGGPNNEQFF. The CDR3, as DNA: TGCGCCAGCAGCCTTCGACTAGCGGGAGGGCCGAACAATGAGCAGTTCTTC. The chain uses TRBV5-1 and TRBJ2-1, with TRBD2 identical over 14 bases. Germline loops: CDR1 SGHRS, CDR2 YFSETQ. The CDR3 has 17 amino acids. J gave up 5 bases and V 4 bases, and 8 bases lay outside the gene matches. The full variable domain, its missing parts supplied by reference TRBV5-1 and TRBJ2-1, is KAGVTQTPRYLIKTRGQQVTLSCSPISGHRSVSWYQQTPGQGLQFLFEYFSETQRNKGNFPGRFSGRQFSNSRSEMNVSTLELGDSALYLCASSLRLAGGPNNEQFFGPGTRLTVL.

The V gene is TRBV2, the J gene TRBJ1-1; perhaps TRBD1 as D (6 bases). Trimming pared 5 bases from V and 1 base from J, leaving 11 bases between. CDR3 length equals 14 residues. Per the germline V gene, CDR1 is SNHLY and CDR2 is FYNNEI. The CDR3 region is CASSRQVQNTEAFF. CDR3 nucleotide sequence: TGTGCCAGCAGTCGACAGGTCCAGAACACTGAAGCTTTCTTT.